This TCR beta chain is drawn from a study of cytomegalovirus exposure and HLA in healthy donors. Study-level findings and limits: In a later analysis, common viral pathogens appeared linked to several of the most significant clusters. The authors assumed roughly uniform sequencing depth across donors for presence/absence analyses.

V was pared by 6 bases and J by 6 bases, with 11 bases between. There are 12 residues in the CDR3. CDR1 MNHEY and CDR2 SMNVEV come from the germline V gene (reference sequence). The PCR employed 60 Vbeta primers together with 13 Jbeta primers. Libraries were prepared by immunoSEQ multiplex PCR; TCRdb keeps only in-frame clonotypes and omits some of them. The sample contains about 190,000 clones, around 78% of which appear only once. About this clone itself: Its specificity is unknown.

The sequenced sample was PBMCs. The clonotype comes from a woman in her twenties or thirties in good health and CMV-seropositive. The V and J genes are TRBV27 and TRBJ1-1, with D possibly being TRBD1 (5 bases). The CDR3 nucleotides read TGTGCCAGCAGCTTGGGGGGGGCTGAAGCTTTCTTT. Translating gives CASSLGGAEAFF.